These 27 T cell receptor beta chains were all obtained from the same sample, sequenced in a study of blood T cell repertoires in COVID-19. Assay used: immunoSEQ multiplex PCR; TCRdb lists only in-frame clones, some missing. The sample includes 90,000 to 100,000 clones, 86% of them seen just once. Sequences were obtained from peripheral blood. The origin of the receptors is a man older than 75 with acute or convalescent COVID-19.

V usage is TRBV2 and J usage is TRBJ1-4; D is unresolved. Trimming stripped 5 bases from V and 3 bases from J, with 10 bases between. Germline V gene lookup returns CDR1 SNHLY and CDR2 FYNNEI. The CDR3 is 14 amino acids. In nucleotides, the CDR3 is TGTGCCAGCAGTTGGAGGGCAGCTAATGAAAAACTGTTTTTT. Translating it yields CASSWRAANEKLFF.

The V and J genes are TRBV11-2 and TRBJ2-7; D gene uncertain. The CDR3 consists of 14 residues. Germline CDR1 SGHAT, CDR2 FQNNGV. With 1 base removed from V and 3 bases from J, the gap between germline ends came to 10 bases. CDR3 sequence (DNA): TGTGCCAGCAGCTTAGGCCAGGTTGGCTACGAGCAGTACTTC. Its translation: CASSLGQVGYEQYF.

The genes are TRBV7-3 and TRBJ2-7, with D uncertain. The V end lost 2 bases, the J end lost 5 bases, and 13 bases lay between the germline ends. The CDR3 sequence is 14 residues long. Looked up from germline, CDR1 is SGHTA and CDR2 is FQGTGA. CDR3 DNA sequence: TGTGCCAGCAGCTTAGGCGCAGGTTTGGACGAGCAGTACTTC. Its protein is CASSLGAGLDEQYF.

Written as DNA, the CDR3 is TGTGCCAGCAGCTTGACAGGGAATCAGCCCCAGCATTTT. Encoded protein: CASSLTGNQPQHF. The chain joins TRBV7-9 to TRBJ1-5; 7 bases map to TRBD1. Trimming removed 3 bases from V and 4 bases from J; junction bases left unmatched: 0. Germline values: CDR1 SEHNR, CDR2 FQNEAQ (reference sequence). This CDR3 contains 13 residues.

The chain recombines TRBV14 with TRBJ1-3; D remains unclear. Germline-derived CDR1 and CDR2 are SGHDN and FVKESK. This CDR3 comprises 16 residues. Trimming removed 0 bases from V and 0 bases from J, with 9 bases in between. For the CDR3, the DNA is TGTGCCAGCAGCCAAGAACGGGTTTTCTCTGGAAACACCATATATTTT. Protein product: CASSQERVFSGNTIYF.

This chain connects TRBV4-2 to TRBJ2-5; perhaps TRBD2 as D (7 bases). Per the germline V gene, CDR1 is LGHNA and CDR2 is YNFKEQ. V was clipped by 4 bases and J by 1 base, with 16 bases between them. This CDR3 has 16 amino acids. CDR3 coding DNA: TGTGCCAGCAGCCCCCGGGGAGGGGGAGTCCAAGAGACCCAGTACTTC. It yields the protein CASSPRGGGVQETQYF.

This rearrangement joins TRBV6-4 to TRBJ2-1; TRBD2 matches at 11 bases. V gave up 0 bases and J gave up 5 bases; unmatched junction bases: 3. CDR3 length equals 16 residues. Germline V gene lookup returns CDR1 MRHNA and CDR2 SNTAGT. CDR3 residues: CASSDSGLAAHNEQFF. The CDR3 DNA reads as TGTGCCAGCAGTGACTCGGGACTAGCGGCCCACAATGAGCAGTTCTTC.

In nucleotides, the CDR3 is TGTGCCAGCAGCGTGGGACTAGCGGTTAAGGATACGCAGTATTTT. Its translation is CASSVGLAVKDTQYF. The gene calls are TRBV5-6 and TRBJ2-3; 11 bases are shared with TRBD2. Unmatched junction bases numbered 7, after V lost 4 bases and J lost 6 bases. There are 15 residues in the CDR3. Germline V CDR1 and CDR2: SGHDT, YYEEEE.

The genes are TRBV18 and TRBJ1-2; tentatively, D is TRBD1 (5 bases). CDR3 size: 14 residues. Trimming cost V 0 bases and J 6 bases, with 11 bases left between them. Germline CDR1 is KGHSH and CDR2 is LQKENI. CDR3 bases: TGTGCCAGCTCACCACCGGGCAGGGCGAATGGCTACACCTTC. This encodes CASSPPGRANGYTF. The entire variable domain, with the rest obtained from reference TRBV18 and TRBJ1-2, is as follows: NAGVMQNPRHLVRRRGQEARLRCSPMKGHSHVYWYRQLPEEGLKFMVYLQKENIIDESGMPKERFSAEFPKEGPSILRIQQVVRGDSAAYFCASSPPGRANGYTFGSGTRLTVV.

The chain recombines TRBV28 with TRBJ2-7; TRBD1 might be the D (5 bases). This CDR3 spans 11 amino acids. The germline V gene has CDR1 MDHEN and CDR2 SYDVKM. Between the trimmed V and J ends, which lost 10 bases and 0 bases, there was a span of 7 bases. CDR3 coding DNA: TGTGCCACAGGGTACTCCTACGAGCAGTACTTC. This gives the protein CATGYSYEQYF.

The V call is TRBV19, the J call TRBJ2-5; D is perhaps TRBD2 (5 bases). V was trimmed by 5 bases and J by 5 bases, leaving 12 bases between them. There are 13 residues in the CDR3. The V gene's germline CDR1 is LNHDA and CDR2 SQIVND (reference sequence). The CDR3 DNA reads TGTGCCAGTAGTGAGACTGGCGGGGAGACCCAGTACTTC. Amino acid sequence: CASSETGGETQYF. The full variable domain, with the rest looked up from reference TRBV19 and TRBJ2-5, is DGGITQSPKYLFRKEGQNVTLSCEQNLNHDAMYWYRQDPGQGLRLIYYSQIVNDFQKGDIAEGYSVSREKKESFPLTVTSAQKNPTAFYLCASSETGGETQYFGPGTRLLVL.

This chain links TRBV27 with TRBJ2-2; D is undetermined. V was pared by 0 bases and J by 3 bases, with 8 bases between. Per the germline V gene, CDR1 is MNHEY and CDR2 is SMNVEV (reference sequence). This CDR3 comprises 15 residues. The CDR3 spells CASSLSNGYTGELFF. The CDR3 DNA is TGTGCCAGCAGTTTATCCAACGGGTACACCGGGGAGCTGTTTTTT.

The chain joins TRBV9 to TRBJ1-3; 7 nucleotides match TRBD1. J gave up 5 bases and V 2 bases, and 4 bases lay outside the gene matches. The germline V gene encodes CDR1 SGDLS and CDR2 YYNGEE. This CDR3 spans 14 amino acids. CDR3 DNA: TGTGCCAGCAGCGTTACGACAGGGAGAAACACCATATATTTT. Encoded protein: CASSVTTGRNTIYF.

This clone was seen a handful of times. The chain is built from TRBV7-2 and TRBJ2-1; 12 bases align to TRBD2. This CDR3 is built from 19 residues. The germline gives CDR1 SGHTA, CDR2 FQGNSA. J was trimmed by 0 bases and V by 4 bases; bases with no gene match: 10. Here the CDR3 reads CASSSWGTSGPSSYNEQFF. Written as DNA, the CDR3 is TGTGCCAGCAGCTCATGGGGGACTAGCGGGCCCAGCTCCTACAATGAGCAGTTCTTC.

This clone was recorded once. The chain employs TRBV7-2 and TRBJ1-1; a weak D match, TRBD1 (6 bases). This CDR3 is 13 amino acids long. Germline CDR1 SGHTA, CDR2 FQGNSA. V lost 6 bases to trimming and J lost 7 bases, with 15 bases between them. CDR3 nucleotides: TGTGCCAGCAGTTTTGGCACAGGGTTTGAAGCTTTCTTT. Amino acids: CASSFGTGFEAFF.

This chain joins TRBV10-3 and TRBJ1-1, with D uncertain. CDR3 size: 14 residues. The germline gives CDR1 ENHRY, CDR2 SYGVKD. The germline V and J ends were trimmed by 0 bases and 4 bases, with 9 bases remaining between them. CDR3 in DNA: TGTGCCATCAGTGAGTCGGGCAGATTCACTGAAGCTTTCTTT. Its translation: CAISESGRFTEAFF.

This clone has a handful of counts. This chain's CDR3 is CASSLVSPGNQPQHF. CDR3 sequence (DNA): TGTGCCAGCAGCCTGGTCTCACCGGGCAATCAGCCCCAGCATTTT. The J gene is TRBJ1-5, the V gene TRBV6-2 or TRBV6-3; D uncertain. This CDR3 region has 15 residues. Germline V gives CDR1 MNHEY, CDR2 SVGEGT. The V gene lost 6 bases and the J gene lost 2 bases, with 14 bases spanning the gap.

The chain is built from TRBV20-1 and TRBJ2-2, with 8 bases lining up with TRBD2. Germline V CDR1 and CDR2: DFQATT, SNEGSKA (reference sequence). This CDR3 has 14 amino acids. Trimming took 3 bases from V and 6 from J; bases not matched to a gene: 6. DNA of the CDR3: TGCAGTGCTAGTCAACGGGGACTAGCCGGGGAGCTGTTTTTT. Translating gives CSASQRGLAGELFF.

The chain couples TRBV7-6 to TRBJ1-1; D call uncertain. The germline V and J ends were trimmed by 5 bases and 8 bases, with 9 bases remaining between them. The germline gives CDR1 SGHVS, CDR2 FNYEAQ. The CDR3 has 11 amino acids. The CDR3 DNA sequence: TGTGCCAGCAGCCCGACTTCGGAAGCTTTCTTT. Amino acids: CASSPTSEAFF. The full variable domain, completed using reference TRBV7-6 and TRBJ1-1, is GAGVSQSPRYKVTKRGQDVALRCDPISGHVSLYWYRQALGQGPEFLTYFNYEAQQDKSGLPNDRFSAERPEGSISTLTIQRTEQRDSAMYRCASSPTSEAFFGQGTRLTVV.

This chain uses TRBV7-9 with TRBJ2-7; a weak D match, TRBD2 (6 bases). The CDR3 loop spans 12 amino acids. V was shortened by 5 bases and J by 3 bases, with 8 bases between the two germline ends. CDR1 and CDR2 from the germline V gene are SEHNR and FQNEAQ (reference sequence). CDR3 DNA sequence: TGTGCCAGCAGCGGAGGGATCTACGAGCAGTACTTC. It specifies CASSGGIYEQYF.

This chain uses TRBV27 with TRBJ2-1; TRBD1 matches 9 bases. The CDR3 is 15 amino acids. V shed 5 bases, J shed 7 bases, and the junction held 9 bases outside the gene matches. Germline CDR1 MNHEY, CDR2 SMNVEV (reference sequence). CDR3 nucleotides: TGTGCCAGCAGTCCCGGGACAGGGTCTAGGAATGAGCAGTTCTTC. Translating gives CASSPGTGSRNEQFF.

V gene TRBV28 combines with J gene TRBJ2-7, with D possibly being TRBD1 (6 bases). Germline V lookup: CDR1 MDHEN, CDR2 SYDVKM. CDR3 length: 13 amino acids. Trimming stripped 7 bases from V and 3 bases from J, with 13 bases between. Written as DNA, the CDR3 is TGTGCCAGCACCTACGGGGACATCTACGAGCAGTACTTC. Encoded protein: CASTYGDIYEQYF.

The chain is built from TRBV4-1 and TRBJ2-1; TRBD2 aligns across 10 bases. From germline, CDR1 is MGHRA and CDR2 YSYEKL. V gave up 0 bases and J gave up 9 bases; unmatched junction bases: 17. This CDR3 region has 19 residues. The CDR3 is CASSQETLSLAGRGIEQFF. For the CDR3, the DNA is TGCGCCAGCAGCCAAGAAACTCTGTCACTAGCGGGGAGGGGTATTGAGCAGTTCTTC.

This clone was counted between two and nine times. CDR3 region: CASRGLAGGKNEQFF. CDR3 sequence (DNA): TGTGCCAGTAGGGGACTAGCGGGAGGCAAGAATGAGCAGTTCTTC. V and J are TRBV19 and TRBJ2-1; 15 bases are shared with TRBD2. Germline V gene data show CDR1 as LNHDA and CDR2 as SQIVND (reference sequence). CDR3 length equals 15 residues. After removal of 6 bases from V and 7 bases from J, the junction contained 4 bases not matched to a gene.

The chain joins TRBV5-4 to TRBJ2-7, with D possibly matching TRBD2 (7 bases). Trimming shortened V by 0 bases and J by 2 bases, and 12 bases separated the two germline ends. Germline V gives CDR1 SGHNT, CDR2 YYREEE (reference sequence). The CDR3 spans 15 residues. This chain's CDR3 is CASSLVGGRAYEQYF. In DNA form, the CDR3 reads TGTGCCAGCAGCTTGGTAGGGGGGAGGGCCTACGAGCAGTACTTC.

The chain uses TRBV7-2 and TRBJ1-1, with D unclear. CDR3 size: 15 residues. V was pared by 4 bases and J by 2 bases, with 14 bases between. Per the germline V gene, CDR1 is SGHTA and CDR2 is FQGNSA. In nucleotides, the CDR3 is TGTGCCAGCAGCTCACTTGGCGGGCTTAACACTGAAGCTTTCTTT. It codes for CASSSLGGLNTEAFF.

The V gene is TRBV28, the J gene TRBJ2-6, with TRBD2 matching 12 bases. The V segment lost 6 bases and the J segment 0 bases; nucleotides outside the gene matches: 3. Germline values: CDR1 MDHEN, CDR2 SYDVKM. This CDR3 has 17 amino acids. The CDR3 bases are TGTGCCAGCAGCTCGGGACTAGCGGGCTCTGGGGCCAACGTCCTGACTTTC. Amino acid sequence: CASSSGLAGSGANVLTF.